Each of the 19 T cell receptor beta chains below was sequenced from the same sample in a study of persistence of HIV-infected CD4 T cells. Sequencing used immunoSEQ version 4 in survey mode. Measured with immunoSEQ multiplex PCR; TCRdb has only the in-frame clones, and not every one. The sample records 25,000 to 35,000 clones, 70% being singletons. No antigen has been assigned to these receptors. Cells were stimulated with overlapping HIV-1 Gag 15-mer peptides. CD4+ T cells upregulating both CD40 ligand and CD69 were sorted as responding cells. The input for sequencing was CD4+ T cells sorted from PBMCs after 18-hour stimulation, taken from a patient who received antiretroviral therapy. The receptors were gathered from an adult man with HIV who was CMV-seropositive.

The V and J genes are TRBV5-4 and TRBJ2-7; no firm D call. The CDR3 length is 14 residues. The V gene's germline CDR1 is SGHNT and CDR2 YYREEE (reference sequence). V gave up 0 bases and J gave up 5 bases, with 12 bases separating them. In DNA form, the CDR3 reads TGTGCCAGCAGCTTGGAACGAAGAGGCAACGAGCAGTACTTC. Its protein product is CASSLERRGNEQYF. The entire variable domain, with the rest obtained from reference TRBV5-4 and TRBJ2-7, is as follows: ETGVTQSPTHLIKTRGQQVTLRCSSQSGHNTVSWYQQALGQGPQFIFQYYREEENGRGNFPPRFSGLQFPNYSSELNVNALELDDSALYLCASSLERRGNEQYFGPGTRLTVT.

V and J are TRBV24-1 and TRBJ2-3; 10 bases map to TRBD2. The germline CDR1 and CDR2 sequences are KGHDR and SFDVKD. V lost 5 bases and J lost 2; bases outside the gene matches: 3. This CDR3 has 15 amino acids. DNA of the CDR3: TGTGCCACCAGTGGGACTAGCGGACCCACAGATACGCAGTATTTT. It is translated as CATSGTSGPTDTQYF.

The V gene is TRBV6-5, the J gene TRBJ2-7; 8 bases match TRBD2. CDR3 length: 14 residues. V shed 2 bases and J 4 bases; nucleotides not matched to a gene: 4. Germline-derived CDR1 and CDR2 are MNHEY and SVGAGI. The CDR3 is CASSYRTSNYEQYF. The CDR3 coding sequence is TGTGCCAGCAGTTACCGGACTAGCAATTACGAGCAGTACTTC.

In this sample, this clone turned up a few times. This chain joins TRBV9 and TRBJ1-1; the D is unclear. The CDR3 runs to 15 residues. CDR1 and CDR2 (germline): SGDLS, YYNGEE. V shed 0 bases and J shed 3 bases, with 12 bases lying between them. The CDR3 sequence is CASSVDGGRHTEAFF. The CDR3 DNA follows: TGTGCCAGCAGCGTAGATGGAGGGAGGCACACTGAAGCTTTCTTT.

Only a few counts were recorded for this clone. V usage is TRBV6-1 and J usage is TRBJ1-2; D perhaps matches TRBD1 (6 bases). CDR3 length: 17 residues. The germline V gene has CDR1 MNHNS and CDR2 SASEGT. Trimming left V 10 bases short and J 3 bases short, with 27 bases between. CDR3 in amino acids: CATIERSRGETYYGYTF. CDR3 in DNA: TGTGCCACCATTGAGAGGTCCAGGGGCGAGACCTACTATGGCTACACCTTC.

The chain has TRBV7-9 and TRBJ2-2; D is perhaps TRBD2 (5 bases). This CDR3 comprises 13 residues. From germline, CDR1 is SEHNR and CDR2 FQNEAQ (reference sequence). V lost 7 bases and J lost 5, with 11 bases in between. The DNA of the CDR3 is TGTGCCAGCATCCCCTCGGGAACCGGGGAGCTGTTTTTT. This translates into CASIPSGTGELFF. Drawing the rest from reference TRBV7-9 and TRBJ2-2, the complete variable domain is DTGVSQNPRHKITKRGQNVTFRCDPISEHNRLYWYRQTLGQGPEFLTYFQNEAQLEKSRLLSDRFSAERPKGSFSTLEIQRTEQGDSAMYLCASIPSGTGELFFGEGSRLTVL.

Worth noting for this clone: The sample contains more than one DNA sequence encoding this CDR3. The rearrangement joins TRBV3-1 (or the pseudogene TRBV3-2) to TRBJ1-2, with 7 bases fitting TRBD1. From germline, CDR1 is LGHDT and CDR2 YNNKEL (reference sequence). CDR3 size: 13 residues. V trimming: 1 base; J trimming: 8 bases; junction bases outside the gene matches: 4. Here the CDR3 reads CASSQGDRGGYTF. The DNA for the CDR3 is TGTGCCAGCAGCCAAGGGGACAGAGGGGGCTACACCTTC.

The chain is built from TRBV19 and TRBJ1-4; the D gene is possibly TRBD1 (5 bases). Per germline, CDR1 LNHDA and CDR2 SQIVND (reference sequence). This CDR3 has 16 amino acids. V lost 3 bases and J 11 bases, leaving 22 bases between the germline ends. The CDR3 spells CASSMEDTPLDRKLFF. CDR3 DNA sequence: TGTGCCAGTAGTATGGAGGACACCCCGCTGGATAGGAAACTGTTTTTT.

CDR3 sequence reads: CASSLNIRGGEQYF. DNA for the CDR3: TGTGCCAGCAGTTTAAATATAAGGGGTGGCGAGCAGTACTTC. The chain has TRBV27 and TRBJ2-7; tentative D call: TRBD1 (5 bases). Trimming took off 2 bases at V and 6 bases at J, with 14 bases between the two ends. The CDR3 loop spans 14 amino acids. CDR1 MNHEY and CDR2 SMNVEV come from the germline V gene (reference sequence).

The V call is TRBV6-5, the J call TRBJ1-4, with a tentative D call TRBD1 (5 bases). CDR1 and CDR2 (germline): MNHEY, SVGAGI. V gave up 4 bases and J gave up 8 bases, with 11 bases separating them. The CDR3 runs to 13 residues. Here the CDR3 DNA reads TGTGCCAGCAGTTCCCGGGGGATAGAAAAACTGTTTTTT. Its translation is CASSSRGIEKLFF.

The rearrangement uses TRBV7-6 and TRBJ2-2, with D perhaps TRBD2 (5 bases). Trimming took 2 bases from V and 7 from J, leaving 14 bases between them. The germline CDR1 and CDR2 sequences are SGHVS and FNYEAQ. The CDR3 extends over 15 amino acids. The CDR3 region has the DNA TGTGCCAGCAGCTTAACCCCCTCGGGGAGCGGGGAGCTGTTTTTT. As protein: CASSLTPSGSGELFF.

The table lists this clone with a count of one. In nucleotides, the CDR3 is TGCGCCAGCAGCTTCACTAGCGGGGGGGCCGGGACCGGGGAGCTGTTTTTT. It codes for CASSFTSGGAGTGELFF. This chain links TRBV5-1 with TRBJ2-2, with 13 nucleotides matching TRBD2. The CDR3 is made up of 17 amino acids. After removal of 2 bases from V and 5 bases from J, the junction contained 6 bases not matched to a gene. Germline V gene data show CDR1 as SGHRS and CDR2 as YFSETQ. Together with reference TRBV5-1 and TRBJ2-2, the CDR3 gives the full variable domain: KAGVTQTPRYLIKTRGQQVTLSCSPISGHRSVSWYQQTPGQGLQFLFEYFSETQRNKGNFPGRFSGRQFSNSRSEMNVSTLELGDSALYLCASSFTSGGAGTGELFFGEGSRLTVL.

The chain recombines TRBV7-9 with TRBJ2-4, with D perhaps being TRBD1 or TRBD2 (6 bases each). Germline assignment: CDR1 SEHNR and CDR2 FQNEAQ (reference sequence). Trimming stripped 5 bases from V and 6 bases from J, with 11 bases between. The CDR3 contains 13 residues. The CDR3: CASSRGGGNIQYF. The CDR3 DNA follows: TGTGCCAGCAGCCGCGGAGGGGGAAACATTCAGTACTTC.

The chain recombines TRBV28 with TRBJ2-3, with TRBD1 matching 10 bases. The V and J ends lost 2 bases and 2 bases, in that order; junction bases with no gene match: 10. Looked up from germline, CDR1 is MDHEN and CDR2 is SYDVKM. CDR3 size: 18 residues. As DNA, the CDR3 is TGTGCCAGCAGTTTAGTTGGGACAGGGGAGGGTTACACAGATACGCAGTATTTT. Its protein product is CASSLVGTGEGYTDTQYF. The full variable domain, completed using reference TRBV28 and TRBJ2-3, is DVKVTQSSRYLVKRTGEKVFLECVQDMDHENMFWYRQDPGLGLRLIYFSYDVKMKEKGDIPEGYSVSREKKERFSLILESASTNQTSMYLCASSLVGTGEGYTDTQYFGPGTRLTVL.

The V call is TRBV27, the J call TRBJ1-5; TRBD1 matches 11 bases. The CDR3 loop spans 15 amino acids. V trimming: 4 bases; J trimming: 5 bases; junction bases outside the gene matches: 4. Germline V CDR1 and CDR2: MNHEY, SMNVEV (reference sequence). Written as DNA, the CDR3 is TGTGCCAGCAGTTCGAGGACAGGGGGCCATCAGCCCCAGCATTTT. It encodes CASSSRTGGHQPQHF.

The rearrangement joins TRBV2 to TRBJ1-1, with no clear D. This CDR3 has 14 amino acids. From germline, CDR1 is SNHLY and CDR2 FYNNEI. Trimming pared 4 bases from V and 5 bases from J, leaving 14 bases between. In nucleotides, the CDR3 is TGTGCCAGCAGTGTATCCCAGACCTGGACTGAAGCTTTCTTT. Translation gives CASSVSQTWTEAFF.

The chain couples TRBV7-6 to TRBJ2-5, with 9 bases identical to TRBD1. The germline V gene encodes CDR1 SGHVS and CDR2 FNYEAQ. The CDR3 runs to 15 residues. J gave up 4 bases and V 3 bases, and 6 bases lay outside the gene matches. As DNA, the CDR3 is TGTGCCAGCAGCTTGGGACAGGGAAGGGGAGAGACCCAGTACTTC. It specifies CASSLGQGRGETQYF.

The chain has TRBV30 and TRBJ2-1; 7 positions match TRBD2. Germline V CDR1 and CDR2: GTSNPN, SVGIG (reference sequence). The CDR3 extends over 16 amino acids. V lost 8 bases, J lost 1 base, and 14 bases stayed unmatched. CDR3 in amino acids: CAGKKRGLASYNEQFF. CDR3 DNA sequence: TGTGCCGGGAAGAAGCGGGGCCTCGCTTCCTACAATGAGCAGTTCTTC.

This clone was observed a few times. Other DNA sequences in this sample translate to the same CDR3. The chain joins TRBV9 to TRBJ1-4, with D hard to call. CDR3 length: 14 amino acids. The germline V gene has CDR1 SGDLS and CDR2 YYNGEE. Trimming pared 5 bases from V and 2 bases from J, leaving 10 bases between. The CDR3 coding sequence is TGTGCCAGCAGTGCGGGTTCGACTAATGAAAAACTGTTTTTT. It is translated as CASSAGSTNEKLFF. The variable domain in full, with the rest retrieved from reference TRBV9 and TRBJ1-4, is DSGVTQTPKHLITATGQRVTLRCSPRSGDLSVYWYQQSLDQGLQFLIQYYNGEERAKGNILERFSAQQFPDLHSELNLSSLELGDSALYFCASSAGSTNEKLFFGSGTQLSVL.